Following are 10 T cell receptor beta chains from one sample sequenced in a study of blood T cell repertoires in COVID-19 (dated by TCRdb to 2020 to 2021). Library creation used the immunoSEQ multiplex PCR assay. The immuneACCESS repertoire file appears here via TCRdb, limited to in-frame rearrangements. These files lack a portion of the clones; in checked studies, under half of the deficit traces to unresolved V genes, and the cause of the others is not known. This sample holds 100,000 to 150,000 clones; 70% to 80% were observed only once. Under 45% of the sample is taken by the ten largest. The specimen sequenced was peripheral blood. The source of these receptors is a man aged 35 to 55 with active or convalescent COVID-19.

The chain joins TRBV3-1 (or the pseudogene TRBV3-2) to TRBJ2-5, with D possibly being TRBD2 (6 bases). CDR1 LGHDT and CDR2 YNNKEL come from the germline V gene (reference sequence). With 0 bases removed from V and 1 base from J, the gap between germline ends came to 12 bases. There are 16 residues in the CDR3. The CDR3 sequence is CASSQDLEGPQETQYF. CDR3 DNA sequence: TGTGCCAGCAGCCAAGATCTGGAGGGGCCCCAAGAGACCCAGTACTTC.

This rearrangement joins TRBV7-8 to TRBJ2-3; TRBD1 matches at 7 bases. Losses at the gene ends were 5 bases for V and 8 bases for J; bases not matched to a gene: 13. Germline lookup yields CDR1 SGHVS and CDR2 FQNEAQ. CDR3 length equals 15 residues. The CDR3 protein is CASSPEGGTSRTQYF. CDR3 nucleotide sequence: TGTGCCAGCAGCCCTGAAGGGGGCACCTCACGTACGCAGTATTTT.

Only one count was recorded for this clone. This chain uses TRBV21-1 with TRBJ2-3; TRBD2, the table's D call, lacks a check against the DNA. TRBV21-1 is annotated as a pseudogene. The CDR3 runs to 16 residues. CDR3 in DNA: TGTGCCAGCAGCAAGGGGGGACCGACAGGCACAGATACGCAGTATTTT. Its translation is CASSKGGPTGTDTQYF.

This chain connects TRBV28 to TRBJ1-2; 10 positions match TRBD1. The CDR3 contains 14 residues. The V segment lost 6 bases and the J segment 2 bases; nucleotides outside the gene matches: 3. The germline CDR1 and CDR2 sequences are MDHEN and SYDVKM. CDR3 protein: CASRGTGVNYGYTF. CDR3 DNA sequence: TGTGCCAGCAGGGGGACAGGGGTCAACTATGGCTACACCTTC.

The chain combines TRBV6-6 with TRBJ2-1; 10 bases align to TRBD2. Germline CDR1 MNHNY, CDR2 SVGAGI (reference sequence). The CDR3 is 15 amino acids. Trimming cost V 2 bases and J 7 bases; bases outside gene matches: 5. CDR3 nucleotide sequence: TGTGCCAGCAGTTACCCCGGGACTAGCGTTAATGAGCAGTTCTTC. Its translation is CASSYPGTSVNEQFF.

The chain joins TRBV4-1 to TRBJ1-6; 11 positions agree with TRBD1. The CDR3 sequence is 16 residues long. The junction had 5 bases not matched to a gene; V was cut back by 1 base and J by 9 bases. Germline V gives CDR1 MGHRA, CDR2 YSYEKL. The CDR3 spells CASSQGTGGAGSPLHF. The CDR3 DNA reads TGCGCCAGCAGCCAAGGGACAGGGGGCGCAGGTTCACCCCTCCACTTT.

The chain couples TRBV5-1 to TRBJ1-4; 9 bases are shared with TRBD1. Losses at the gene ends were 5 bases for V and 6 bases for J; bases not matched to a gene: 11. The V gene's germline CDR1 is SGHRS and CDR2 YFSETQ. This CDR3 has 16 amino acids. The CDR3 loop reads CASRVTGGESYEKLFF. CDR3 in DNA: TGCGCCAGCAGGGTAACAGGGGGCGAGTCATATGAAAAACTGTTTTTT.

This clone was seen once. The DNA for the CDR3 is TGTGCCAGCAGCTTAGATCCTCCCGGGACTAGCGGGAGATCCGAGCAGTACTTC. This sequence encodes CASSLDPPGTSGRSEQYF. V gene TRBV7-7 combines with J gene TRBJ2-7; 14 nucleotides line up with TRBD2. Germline assignment: CDR1 SSHAT and CDR2 FNYEAQ (reference sequence). V trimming: 1 base; J trimming: 6 bases; junction bases outside the gene matches: 11. The CDR3 totals 18 residues. Supplemented by reference TRBV7-7 and TRBJ2-7, the full variable domain reads GAGVSQSPRYKVTKRGQDVTLRCDPISSHATLYWYQQALGQGPEFLTYFNYEAQPDKSGLPSDRFSAERPEGSISTLTIQRTEQRDSAMYRCASSLDPPGTSGRSEQYFGPGTRLTVT.

The rearrangement uses TRBV3-1 (or the pseudogene TRBV3-2) and TRBJ2-1; unclear D gene. V shed 3 bases and J shed 7 bases, with 4 bases lying between them. The germline V gene encodes CDR1 LGHDT and CDR2 YNNKEL (reference sequence). CDR3 length: 11 amino acids. This chain's CDR3 is CASSHSNEQFF. Written as DNA, the CDR3 is TGTGCCAGCAGCCATAGTAATGAGCAGTTCTTC.

The chain combines TRBV4-3 with TRBJ2-2; 7 bases match TRBD1. Losses at the gene ends were 0 bases for V and 6 bases for J; bases not matched to a gene: 4. CDR3 length: 15 residues. The V gene's germline CDR1 is LGHNA and CDR2 YSLEER. Here the CDR3 DNA reads TGCGCCAGCAGCCAAGATCGAGGGGGCCCCGGGGAGCTGTTTTTT. This codes for CASSQDRGGPGELFF.